What follows are 12 T cell receptor beta chains derived from one specimen sequenced in a study of blood T cell repertoires in COVID-19. This table comes from immunoSEQ multiplex PCR, and its TCRdb copy is limited to in-frame clones, with some not included. There are approximately 150,000 clones in the sample; around 84% occur only once, and about 5.6% lies in the top ten. Source material: peripheral blood. The receptors here all came from a woman between 45 and 65 years old with COVID-19, enrolled during active disease.

The V and J genes are TRBV28 and TRBJ1-2, with a tentative D call TRBD1 (5 bases). This CDR3 is built from 14 residues. Germline V lookup: CDR1 MDHEN, CDR2 SYDVKM. Trimming pared 5 bases from V and 1 base from J, leaving 11 bases between. Here the CDR3 reads CASSPHDSNYGYTF. DNA of the CDR3: TGTGCCAGCAGTCCCCACGACAGTAACTATGGCTACACCTTC.

This clone was counted a single time. The CDR3: CASSLGGNGYTF. For the CDR3, the DNA is TGTGCCAGCAGCTTGGGAGGGAATGGCTACACCTTC. The chain carries TRBV5-4 and TRBJ1-2; D unclear. The CDR3 spans 12 residues. Germline values: CDR1 SGHNT, CDR2 YYREEE (reference sequence). V was cut by 0 bases and J by 6 bases, with 6 bases left in between.

The V gene is TRBV11-3, the J gene TRBJ1-4; 7 positions agree with TRBD1. Trimming at V came to 5 bases and at J to 6 bases, leaving 12 bases not matched to a gene. This CDR3 contains 16 residues. Germline-derived CDR1 and CDR2 are SGHNT and YENEEA. The CDR3 region has the DNA TGTGCCAGCAGCCACTATCAGGGGGTAGTTCATGAAAAACTGTTTTTT. Amino acid sequence: CASSHYQGVVHEKLFF.

The chain uses TRBV12-5 and TRBJ1-5, with 10 positions matching TRBD1. CDR3 size: 15 residues. Germline CDR1 and CDR2: LGHNT and FRNRAP. The V and J ends lost 7 bases and 1 base, in that order; junction bases with no gene match: 4. The CDR3 spells CASARDRGSNQPQHF. DNA of the CDR3: TGTGCTAGTGCTAGGGACAGGGGAAGCAATCAGCCCCAGCATTTT.

The chain has TRBV6-5 and TRBJ2-3; a weak D match, TRBD1 (6 bases). Germline assignment: CDR1 MNHEY and CDR2 SVGAGI. Deletions cut 8 bases from V and 3 bases from J, with 15 bases between. The CDR3 runs to 14 residues. The CDR3 loop is CASGARGVTDTQYF. The CDR3 DNA reads as TGTGCCAGCGGGGCCAGGGGAGTAACAGATACGCAGTATTTT.

V usage is TRBV6-5 and J usage is TRBJ1-3; 7 bases align to TRBD1. Trimming cost V 5 bases and J 3 bases; bases outside gene matches: 7. This CDR3 spans 15 amino acids. Germline V CDR1 and CDR2: MNHEY, SVGAGI. The CDR3 protein is CASSPTRGLGNTIYF. The CDR3, as DNA: TGTGCCAGCAGTCCGACAAGGGGGCTTGGAAACACCATATATTTT.

The chain is built from TRBV2 and TRBJ1-6; 8 bases line up with TRBD1. Germline lookup yields CDR1 SNHLY and CDR2 FYNNEI. The CDR3 is 15 amino acids. The V and J ends lost 5 bases and 8 bases, in that order; junction bases with no gene match: 8. The CDR3 bases are TGTGCCAGCAGTACCAGGACAGGGTTGGATTCACCCCTCCACTTT. Its translation: CASSTRTGLDSPLHF. Complete variable domain (other parts from reference TRBV2 and TRBJ1-6): EPEVTQTPSHQVTQMGQEVILRCVPISNHLYFYWYRQILGQKVEFLVSFYNNEISEKSEIFDDQFSVERPDGSNFTLKIRSTKLEDSAMYFCASSTRTGLDSPLHFGNGTRLTVT.

The count of this clone is one. The chain combines TRBV4-1 with TRBJ2-5, with a weak D call TRBD1 (6 bases). Germline CDR1 reads MGHRA; CDR2 reads YSYEKL. The CDR3 runs to 14 residues. The V end was cut by 1 base, the J end by 4 bases, with 10 bases between. The CDR3: CASSQAGGLETQYF. CDR3 in DNA: TGCGCCAGCAGCCAAGCTGGGGGCCTAGAGACCCAGTACTTC.

The J gene is TRBJ1-6, the V gene TRBV2, with 9 bases fitting TRBD1. With 2 bases clipped from V and 7 bases from J, the junction kept 3 bases outside the gene matches. Germline assignment: CDR1 SNHLY and CDR2 FYNNEI. The CDR3 runs to 15 residues. For the CDR3, the DNA is TGTGCCAGCAGTGAAAAGGGACAGGGAAATTCACCCCTCCACTTT. As protein: CASSEKGQGNSPLHF.

The V call is TRBV6-5, the J call TRBJ2-1, with 9 bases aligning to TRBD2. The germline CDR1 and CDR2 sequences are MNHEY and SVGAGI. CDR3 length equals 15 residues. The V segment lost 5 bases and the J segment 13 bases; nucleotides outside the gene matches: 15. This CDR3 reads CASSSLTGSGGEQFF. The CDR3 coding sequence is TGTGCCAGCAGTAGTCTCACGGGTAGCGGGGGTGAACAGTTCTTC.

The rearrangement links TRBV11-2 to TRBJ1-2; D may be TRBD1 (6 bases). Per the germline V gene, CDR1 is SGHAT and CDR2 is FQNNGV. The CDR3 sequence is 14 residues long. V lost 1 base to trimming and J lost 0 bases, with 6 bases between them. CDR3 in DNA: TGTGCCAGCAGCTTAGGGGGGCCTAACTATGGCTACACCTTC. It is translated as CASSLGGPNYGYTF.

The V and J genes are TRBV9 and TRBJ2-6; D unresolved. Trimming pared 4 bases from V and 4 bases from J, leaving 6 bases between. This CDR3 comprises 13 residues. Germline V lookup: CDR1 SGDLS, CDR2 YYNGEE. This CDR3 is CASSPPGANVLTF. The CDR3 DNA reads as TGTGCCAGCAGCCCCCCGGGGGCCAACGTCCTGACTTTC.